This TCR beta chain was found in a study of technical replicates of blood from a few donors. V lost 4 bases, J lost 5 bases, and 12 bases lay in between. CDR3 length: 14 amino acids. Germline V gene lookup returns CDR1 KGHSH and CDR2 LQKENI. The method was immunoSEQ multiplex PCR; TCRdb's version includes in-frame clones alone and lacks a portion of them. The repertoire holds approximately 75,000 clones, roughly 90% seen once, with around 0.37% in the top ten. Sequenced material: T cells isolated from PBMCs. V gene TRBV18 combines with J gene TRBJ1-5; D is perhaps TRBD1 (5 bases). The source of this sequence is a human donor in good health. CDR3 in DNA: TGTGCCAGCTCACTCAGGGTAGGGGATCAGCCCCAGCATTTT. This codes for CASSLRVGDQPQHF.